This is a list of T cell receptor beta chains from one sample in a study of cytomegalovirus exposure and HLA in healthy donors. Data came from immunoSEQ multiplex PCR; TCRdb stores just in-frame clones and leaves some out. The sample includes 90,000 to 120,000 clones, around 72% seen only once; the top ten take around 15%. Sample: PBMCs. The origin of the receptors is a woman aged 40 to 49 in good health and CMV-seropositive. Both conserved end residues are part of each CDR3. The order of the fields is D gene, clone size, V gene, J gene, CDR3 protein, CDR3 DNA. A D gene is named only where the DNA matches it firmly. Clone size is stated in some rows and not others, as once, few, many or a class when expanded.

D: TRBD1; size: NA; V: TRBV5-1; J: TRBJ2-1; CDR3: CASSRNRGQSTDNEQFF; DNA: TGCGCCAGCAGCCGGAACAGGGGACAGAGTACGGACAATGAGCAGTTCTTC
D: NA; size: NA; V: TRBV28; J: TRBJ1-1; CDR3: CASTPSLGGISEAFF; DNA: TGTGCCAGCACCCCCTCCCTCGGGGGGATATCTGAAGCTTTCTTT
D: NA; size: NA; V: TRBV6-1; J: TRBJ2-1; CDR3: CASHRDLGEQFF; DNA: TGTGCCAGCCATAGAGACTTGGGTGAGCAGTTCTTC
D: NA; size: NA; V: TRBV30; J: TRBJ1-5; CDR3: CAWSLGQSNQPQHF; DNA: TGTGCCTGGAGTCTTGGGCAGAGCAATCAGCCCCAGCATTTT
D: NA; size: NA; V: TRBV4-1; J: TRBJ1-5; CDR3: CASSQLGAGQPQHF; DNA: TGCGCCAGCAGCCAATTGGGGGCAGGTCAGCCCCAGCATTTT
D: NA; size: NA; V: TRBV7-2; J: TRBJ1-4; CDR3: CASSLALNSGFNEKLFF; DNA: TGTGCCAGCAGCTTAGCGCTTAACAGCGGTTTTAATGAAAAACTGTTTTTT
D: TRBD2; size: once; V: TRBV30; J: TRBJ2-7; CDR3: CAWSSPGTSRYEQYF; DNA: TGTGCCTGGAGTTCCCCCGGGACTAGCCGCTACGAGCAGTACTTC
D: NA; size: NA; V: TRBV15; J: TRBJ2-7; CDR3: CATSEGNEQYF; DNA: TGTGCCACCAGCGAGGGAAACGAGCAGTACTTC
D: NA; size: once; V: TRBV2; J: TRBJ1-4; CDR3: CASRYSEKLFF; DNA: TGTGCCAGCAGGTACAGTGAAAAACTGTTTTTT
D: NA; size: NA; V: TRBV5-1; J: TRBJ1-2; CDR3: CASSLSIQPNYGYTF; DNA: TGCGCCAGCAGCTTGTCGATACAGCCTAACTATGGCTACACCTTC
D: NA; size: NA; V: TRBV6-1; J: TRBJ1-2; CDR3: CASSESTGFNYGYTF; DNA: TGTGCCAGCAGTGAATCAACGGGGTTTAACTATGGCTACACCTTC
D: TRBD2; size: NA; V: TRBV30; J: TRBJ2-5; CDR3: CAWSVLSSGETQYF; DNA: TGTGCCTGGAGTGTACTCTCTAGCGGGGAGACCCAGTACTTC
D: TRBD1; size: NA; V: TRBV6-5; J: TRBJ2-7; CDR3: CATSTGGAEQYF; DNA: TGTGCCACCTCGACAGGGGGCGCCGAGCAGTACTTC
D: TRBD2; size: NA; V: TRBV4-1; J: TRBJ2-1; CDR3: CASSQGMTSDEQFF; DNA: TGCGCCAGCAGCCAAGGGATGACTAGCGATGAGCAGTTCTTC
D: TRBD1; size: NA; V: TRBV6-5; J: TRBJ1-6; CDR3: CASSYEQGIGNSPLHF; DNA: TGTGCCAGCAGTTACGAACAGGGGATCGGGAATTCACCCCTCCACTTT
D: TRBD1; size: NA; V: TRBV5-6; J: TRBJ1-6; CDR3: CASSSTGLGSPLHF; DNA: TGTGCCAGCAGCTCGACAGGGCTGGGCTCACCCCTCCACTTT
D: NA; size: NA; V: TRBV30; J: TRBJ2-7; CDR3: CAWRHRGGYEQYF; DNA: TGTGCCTGGAGACACAGGGGGGGCTACGAGCAGTACTTC
D: TRBD2; size: NA; V: TRBV5-1; J: TRBJ2-2; CDR3: CASSWGLAGAYTGELFF; DNA: TGCGCCAGCAGCTGGGGACTAGCGGGGGCCTACACCGGGGAGCTGTTTTTT
D: NA; size: few; V: TRBV19; J: TRBJ2-5; CDR3: CASRSGRGGETQYF; DNA: TGTGCCAGTAGGTCAGGGCGGGGTGGAGAGACCCAGTACTTC
D: NA; size: NA; V: TRBV5-4; J: TRBJ1-3; CDR3: CASSWGTPGNTIYF; DNA: TGTGCCAGCAGCTGGGGGACACCTGGAAACACCATATATTTT
D: NA; size: few; V: TRBV19; J: TRBJ1-5; CDR3: CASSIGGSSQPQHF; DNA: TGTGCCAGTAGTATCGGCGGGTCTAGTCAGCCCCAGCATTTT
D: NA; size: NA; V: TRBV11-1; J: TRBJ1-1; CDR3: CASSASGLNTEAFF; DNA: TGTGCCAGCAGCGCAAGCGGACTAAACACTGAAGCTTTCTTT
D: TRBD1; size: NA; V: TRBV11-3; J: TRBJ1-1; CDR3: CASSSGQMNTEAFF; DNA: TGTGCCAGCAGCTCGGGACAGATGAACACTGAAGCTTTCTTT
D: TRBD2; size: NA; V: TRBV7-9; J: TRBJ2-1; CDR3: CASSRTSGGAHEQFF; DNA: TGTGCCAGCAGCCGGACTAGCGGGGGGGCCCATGAGCAGTTCTTC
D: NA; size: NA; V: TRBV28; J: TRBJ2-2; CDR3: CASSLSEGNTGELFF; DNA: TGTGCCAGCAGTTTATCTGAGGGGAACACCGGGGAGCTGTTTTTT
D: NA; size: NA; V: TRBV9; J: TRBJ2-6; CDR3: CASSRQAGTFGSGANVLTF; DNA: TGTGCCAGCAGCCGACAAGCCGGGACATTCGGCTCTGGGGCCAACGTCCTGACTTTC
D: NA; size: NA; V: TRBV7-2; J: TRBJ1-2; CDR3: CASSLASGPLGGGYTF; DNA: TGTGCCAGCAGCTTAGCTTCCGGGCCTCTGGGGGGTGGCTACACCTTC
D: TRBD1; size: NA; V: TRBV5-1; J: TRBJ1-1; CDR3: CASSAQGAEAFF; DNA: TGCGCCAGCAGCGCGCAGGGGGCTGAAGCTTTCTTT
D: TRBD1; size: NA; V: TRBV19; J: TRBJ1-1; CDR3: CASSTDRAVEAFF; DNA: TGTGCCAGTAGTACGGACAGGGCGGTAGAAGCTTTCTTT
D: NA; size: NA; V: TRBV9; J: TRBJ1-2; CDR3: CASSEEDSKYGYTF; DNA: TGTGCCAGCAGCGAAGAGGACAGTAAATATGGCTACACCTTC
D: NA; size: NA; V: TRBV2; J: TRBJ1-5; CDR3: CASSARGMGPQHF; DNA: TGTGCCAGCAGCGCTAGGGGGATGGGGCCCCAGCATTTT
D: NA; size: NA; V: TRBV2; J: TRBJ2-2; CDR3: CASSKTSNTGELFF; DNA: TGTGCCAGCAGCAAGACAAGTAACACCGGGGAGCTGTTTTTT
D: NA; size: NA; V: TRBV5-6; J: TRBJ2-1; CDR3: CASSLPGAYNEQFF; DNA: TGTGCCAGCAGCTTGCCAGGGGCCTACAATGAGCAGTTCTTC
D: TRBD1; size: NA; V: TRBV2; J: TRBJ1-4; CDR3: CASSEAEVGQAEKLFF; DNA: TGTGCCAGCAGTGAAGCGGAAGTCGGACAGGCGGAAAAACTGTTTTTT
D: TRBD1; size: NA; V: TRBV6-1; J: TRBJ1-1; CDR3: CASSTGDMDTEAFF; DNA: TGTGCCAGCTCAACAGGGGATATGGACACTGAAGCTTTCTTT
D: NA; size: NA; V: TRBV6-6; J: TRBJ1-4; CDR3: CASSPPGLNEKLFF; DNA: TGTGCCAGCAGCCCCCCGGGACTAAATGAAAAACTGTTTTTT
D: NA; size: NA; V: TRBV6-6; J: TRBJ1-1; CDR3: CASSYSPGGMNTEAFF; DNA: TGTGCCAGCAGTTACTCCCCGGGGGGGATGAACACTGAAGCTTTCTTT
D: NA; size: NA; V: TRBV7-2; J: TRBJ2-7; CDR3: CASSSRRGYEQYF; DNA: TGTGCCAGCAGCTCCCGACGGGGGTACGAGCAGTACTTC
D: TRBD2; size: NA; V: TRBV5-4; J: TRBJ2-5; CDR3: CASSLRTSGGGKETQYF; DNA: TGTGCCAGCAGCCTAAGGACTAGCGGGGGAGGAAAAGAGACCCAGTACTTC
D: NA; size: NA; V: TRBV5-1; J: TRBJ2-3; CDR3: CASIGTSPDTQYF; DNA: TGCGCCAGCATCGGGACTTCGCCAGATACGCAGTATTTT
D: NA; size: NA; V: TRBV11-3; J: TRBJ2-7; CDR3: CASSLGQGLGEQYF; DNA: TGTGCCAGCAGCTTAGGCCAGGGGCTGGGCGAGCAGTACTTC
D: TRBD1; size: NA; V: TRBV5-1; J: TRBJ1-2; CDR3: CASSVRTGFYGYTF; DNA: TGCGCCAGCAGCGTACGGACAGGGTTCTATGGCTACACCTTC
D: TRBD1; size: few; V: TRBV13; J: TRBJ2-3; CDR3: CASSLVGTDSTDTQYF; DNA: TGTGCCAGCAGCTTAGTAGGGACAGACAGCACAGATACGCAGTATTTT
D: NA; size: NA; V: TRBV9; J: TRBJ1-3; CDR3: CASSGSPGHLSSGNTIYF; DNA: TGTGCCAGCAGCGGGTCACCGGGACACCTATCCTCTGGAAACACCATATATTTT
D: NA; size: NA; V: TRBV10-2; J: TRBJ2-7; CDR3: CASSESPGTTYEQYF; DNA: TGCGCCAGCAGTGAGTCGCCGGGGACAACCTACGAGCAGTACTTC
D: NA; size: few; V: TRBV6-1; J: TRBJ1-1; CDR3: CASSLGGAGNTEAFF; DNA: TGTGCCAGCAGCCTGGGGGGGGCGGGGAACACTGAAGCTTTCTTT
D: NA; size: NA; V: TRBV19; J: TRBJ1-1; CDR3: CASSIWGTNKNTEAFF; DNA: TGTGCCAGTAGTATTTGGGGGACTAATAAGAACACTGAAGCTTTCTTT
D: TRBD2; size: NA; V: TRBV10-1; J: TRBJ2-3; CDR3: CASSESIAGGIGNTQYF; DNA: TGCGCCAGCAGTGAGTCTATAGCGGGGGGAATCGGAAATACGCAGTATTTT
D: NA; size: few; V: TRBV5-1; J: TRBJ2-2; CDR3: CASSLGGQLNTGELFF; DNA: TGCGCCAGCAGCTTGGGGGGGCAGCTCAACACCGGGGAGCTGTTTTTT
D: TRBD2; size: NA; V: TRBV12-5; J: TRBJ2-3; CDR3: CASGLGVASGGVDTQYF; DNA: TGTGCTAGTGGTTTGGGAGTAGCTAGCGGGGGGGTAGATACGCAGTATTTT
D: TRBD2; size: NA; V: TRBV7-9; J: TRBJ2-1; CDR3: CASSFQRGGQSEQFF; DNA: TGTGCCAGCAGCTTTCAACGGGGGGGCCAGTCTGAGCAGTTCTTC
D: TRBD1; size: NA; V: TRBV5-4; J: TRBJ2-3; CDR3: CASRPGQGGTDTQYF; DNA: TGTGCCAGCAGACCCGGACAGGGCGGCACAGATACGCAGTATTTT
D: NA; size: NA; V: TRBV5-1; J: TRBJ2-1; CDR3: CASSLGAGNEQFF; DNA: TGCGCCAGCAGCTTGGGGGCTGGCAATGAGCAGTTCTTC
D: TRBD1; size: once; V: TRBV27; J: TRBJ1-1; CDR3: CASSPLPDRVWAATEAFF; DNA: TGTGCCAGCAGCCCCCTCCCGGACAGGGTTTGGGCGGCCACTGAAGCTTTCTTT
D: NA; size: NA; V: TRBV5-1; J: TRBJ2-3; CDR3: CASSPTGADTQYF; DNA: TGCGCCAGCAGCCCCACGGGGGCAGATACGCAGTATTTT
D: NA; size: NA; V: TRBV28; J: TRBJ2-2; CDR3: CASSPDTHTGELFF; DNA: TGTGCCAGCAGTCCCGACACTCACACCGGGGAGCTGTTTTTT
D: NA; size: once; V: TRBV30; J: TRBJ1-5; CDR3: CAWSSGGPQHF; DNA: TGTGCCTGGAGTTCGGGGGGGCCCCAGCATTTT
D: TRBD1; size: NA; V: TRBV27; J: TRBJ2-7; CDR3: CASSLEAPGQGKLYEQYF; DNA: TGTGCCAGCAGTTTAGAGGCTCCGGGACAGGGAAAATTGTACGAGCAGTACTTC
D: NA; size: NA; V: TRBV5-6; J: TRBJ1-2; CDR3: CASSVSLGWYGYTF; DNA: TGTGCCAGCAGCGTAAGCCTCGGTTGGTATGGCTACACCTTC